A selection of T cell receptor beta chains follows, all from one sample in a study of T-cell reconstitution after alpha-beta-depleted transplantation in children. Each CDR3 protein is one row after TCRdb ran MiXCR on the PCR reads. The repertoire holds a few hundred thousand distinct CDR3 sequences, with roughly 11% as singletons. Sequenced material: PBMCs from the stem cell graft donor, taken from the stem cell graft. These TCRs come from a human donor who donated a stem cell graft to a child with acute myeloid leukemia. Each CDR3 is given with its conserved first and last residue. A D gene is named only where the DNA matches it firmly. Not all rows give a size; the values are once, few, many and, for expanded clones, a class.

>TRBJ2-1|NA|TRBV20-1|many
TGCAGTGCTAGAGGGGCCCTGGGACTTGATGAGCAGTTCTTC
CSARGALGLDEQFF
>TRBJ2-7|NA|TRBV6-1|few
TGTGCCAGCAGTGTATCACAGTACTACGAGCAGTACTTC
CASSVSQYYEQYF
>TRBJ1-2|NA|TRBV11-2|NA
TGTGCCAGCAGCTTAGTGCCGGGGCCGGGCTATGGCTACACCTTC
CASSLVPGPGYGYTF
>TRBJ2-7|NA|TRBV12-3/TRBV12-4|NA
TGTGCCAGCAGTTTCGTGGGAGTTAATTCCGAGCAGTACTTC
CASSFVGVNSEQYF
>TRBJ1-2|NA|TRBV15|NA
TGTGCCACCAGCAGGCTAGGGGGACTGGAAGGCTACACCTTC
CATSRLGGLEGYTF
>TRBJ2-5|NA|TRBV15|NA
TGTGCCACCAGCAGAGCCAGCTTCCAAGAGACCCAGTACTTC
CATSRASFQETQYF
>TRBJ2-4|TRBD2|TRBV3-1|NA
TGTGCCAGCAGTCAGACTAGCGCGAACATTCAGTACTTC
CASSQTSANIQYF
>TRBJ1-4|TRBD1|TRBV20-1|NA
TGCAGTGCTTTGGCCGGGACAGGGAATGAAAAACTGTTTTTT
CSALAGTGNEKLFF
>TRBJ1-2|NA|TRBV6-6|NA
TGTGCCAGGGAGGGGCACACTAACTATGGCTACACCTTC
CAREGHTNYGYTF
>TRBJ2-7|NA|TRBV20-1|few
TGCAGTGCTCATAAAGGGACCGCTAGCTCCTACGAGCAGTACTTC
CSAHKGTASSYEQYF
>TRBJ2-1|TRBD2|TRBV12-3/TRBV12-4|NA
TGTGCCAGCAGTTTCGGGACTAGAGATGAGCAGTTCTTC
CASSFGTRDEQFF
>TRBJ2-3|NA|TRBV7-2|NA
TGTGCCAGCAGCTTAGGGGCTCGTCTAGCAAGCACAGATACGCAGTATTTT
CASSLGARLASTDTQYF
>TRBJ2-3|TRBD1|TRBV5-6|NA
TGTGCCAGCAGAAGACAGGGTCGGCCAGATACGCAGTATTTT
CASRRQGRPDTQYF
>TRBJ2-1|NA|TRBV20-1|few
TGCAGTGCTAGAGCTGTAAAGCGGTCCTACAATGAGCAGTTCTTC
CSARAVKRSYNEQFF
>TRBJ2-5|NA|TRBV4-1|NA
TGCGCCAGCAGCCAAGATGATGCGGAGACCCAGTACTTC
CASSQDDAETQYF
>TRBJ2-3|TRBD2|TRBV20-1|few
TGCAGTGCCGGGACTAGCGGGCGCACAGATACGCAGTATTTT
CSAGTSGRTDTQYF
>TRBJ1-6|NA|TRBV27|few
TGTGCCAGCAGTACATCAGGGGTCTGGAATTCACCCCTCCACTTT
CASSTSGVWNSPLHF
>TRBJ2-1|TRBD2|TRBV19|NA
TGTGCCAGTAGTATAATGGTGCGGACTAGCGGCTACAATGAGCAGTTCTTC
CASSIMVRTSGYNEQFF
>TRBJ2-6|NA|TRBV7-8|few
TGTGCCAGCGGAGTAGGTGGGGCCAACGTCCTGACTTTC
CASGVGGANVLTF
>TRBJ2-1|NA|TRBV29-1|NA
TGCAGCGTTGAACCGGACAAGTACAATGAGCAGTTCTTC
CSVEPDKYNEQFF
>TRBJ2-7|TRBD1|TRBV6-2/TRBV6-3|NA
TGTGCCAGCAGATTACAGGGGAACGAGCAGTACTTC
CASRLQGNEQYF
>TRBJ2-1|NA|TRBV5-1|few
TGCGCCAGCAGCCCCGGGCCATGGTACAATGAGCAGTTCTTC
CASSPGPWYNEQFF
>TRBJ1-4|NA|TRBV9|NA
TGTGCCAGCAGCCTGGACTCCTCAACTAATGAAAAACTGTTTTTT
CASSLDSSTNEKLFF
>TRBJ1-5|NA|TRBV12-3/TRBV12-4|few
TGTGCCAGCGGACCAGAGAATCAGCCCCAGCATTTT
CASGPENQPQHF
>TRBJ2-7|TRBD2|TRBV4-3|NA
TGCGCCAGCAGCCCAACTCGGCTAGCGGGAGACGAGCAGTACTTC
CASSPTRLAGDEQYF